The following is a TCR beta chain sequence with its context. This table comes from immunoSEQ multiplex PCR, and its TCRdb copy is limited to in-frame clones, with some not included. The table lists about 36,000 clones, over 75% of them singletons. This CDR3 contains 16 residues. V was shortened by 1 base and J by 4 bases, with 15 bases between the two germline ends. From germline, CDR1 is SGHDT and CDR2 YYEEEE. The sample comes from a study of blood T cell repertoires in COVID-19. At the level of the study: The origin of the acute and convalescent COVID-19 samples was the United States, Italy and Spain. In each case, the material was cDNA or gDNA derived from T cells, B-cell-depleted T cells, or PBMCs.

V gene TRBV5-6 combines with J gene TRBJ1-3; TRBD1 might be the D (6 bases). Specimen: peripheral blood. This receptor was taken from a human donor in a cohort sampled during active or convalescent COVID-19. The donor label of this sample is uncertain. This CDR3 is CASSLNAGAQGNTIYF. The CDR3 nucleotides read TGTGCCAGCAGCTTGAACGCAGGGGCTCAGGGAAACACCATATATTTT.